A selection of T cell receptor beta chains follows, all from one sample in a study of blood T cells in healthy people across ages. TCRdb reprocessed the 5' RACE reads via MiXCR and lists one record per CDR3 protein. In the table there are some 1.4 million distinct CDR3 sequences, 42% of which are singletons. Sequencing was done on a sample of blood. The receptor source for this set is a woman between 18 and 29 years old in good health. Each CDR3 is given with its conserved first and last residue. A D gene is named only where the DNA matches it firmly. The size of a clone is reported for some rows only, either as once, few or many, or as a class for expanded clones.

NA	NA	TRBV3-1	TRBJ2-1	TGTGCCAGCAGCTTTAGTAGTGAGCAGTTCTTC	CASSFSSEQFF
few	TRBD2	TRBV27	TRBJ2-1	TGTGCCAGCAGTTTAGTTAGCGGGAACTTTTGGAATGAGCAGTTCTTC	CASSLVSGNFWNEQFF
NA	NA	TRBV7-2	TRBJ2-4	TGTGCCAGCAGCTCCCCCGGGAGTAAAAACATTCAGTACTTC	CASSSPGSKNIQYF
few	NA	TRBV4-2	TRBJ2-3	TGTGCCAGCAGCCAAGAAAGAATCCAGTATTTT	CASSQERIQYF
few	NA	TRBV10-3	TRBJ2-7	TGTGCCATCAGTGAGTCAGGGGGAGACGGGTACGAGCAGTACTTC	CAISESGGDGYEQYF
few	NA	TRBV12-3/TRBV12-4	TRBJ2-1	TGTGCCAGCAGCGCCCCTTGGGGCAATGAGCAGTTCTTC	CASSAPWGNEQFF
NA	NA	TRBV29-1	TRBJ2-5	TGCAGCGTAACCGGGATCCAAGAGACCCAGTACTTC	CSVTGIQETQYF
NA	NA	TRBV4-1	TRBJ1-6	TGCGCCAGCAGCCCCTTTGGGGAGACGCCACCTCTTTCACCCCACCACTTT	CASSPFGETPPLSPHHF
few	TRBD1	TRBV6-6	TRBJ2-3	TGTGCCAGCAGTTATGTCCAGGGGGCTTCAGATACGCAGTATTTT	CASSYVQGASDTQYF
NA	NA	TRBV4-2	TRBJ1-2	TGTGCCAGCAGCCAAGATACGGGTGTCAACTATGGCTACACCTTC	CASSQDTGVNYGYTF
NA	NA	TRBV14	TRBJ1-2	TGTGCCAGCAGCCCTTCGGGGCCGGGGGGCTACACCTTC	CASSPSGPGGYTF
NA	TRBD1	TRBV20-1	TRBJ1-2	TGCAGTGCTATGAGGGACAGGGGGAACTATGGCTACACCTTC	CSAMRDRGNYGYTF
few	NA	TRBV14	TRBJ2-1	TGTGCCAGCAGCCAACCGGGACTCGGATACAATGAGCAGTTCTTC	CASSQPGLGYNEQFF
NA	NA	TRBV20-1	TRBJ1-2	TGCAGTGCTGACTCCTCACAGGTCGGGGGCTACACCTTC	CSADSSQVGGYTF
few	TRBD2	TRBV2	TRBJ2-6	TGTGCCAGCAGTCATAGCGGGGACTCTGGGGCCAACGTCCTGACTTTC	CASSHSGDSGANVLTF
NA	NA	TRBV7-2	TRBJ2-7	TGTGCCAGCAGCTTAGGCGGGGACAGCAATGAGCAGTACTTC	CASSLGGDSNEQYF
NA	NA	TRBV20-1	TRBJ2-1	TGCAGTGCTAGAGATTGGGCCAGGGGGGAAAATGAGCAGTTCTTC	CSARDWARGENEQFF
few	NA	TRBV3-1	TRBJ1-4	TGTGCCAGCAGCCAGAATACTAATGAAAAACTGTTTTTT	CASSQNTNEKLFF
few	NA	TRBV28	TRBJ2-5	TGTGCCAGCAGTGAGACGGCAGGCCGCCCCCAGTACTTC	CASSETAGRPQYF
NA	NA	TRBV5-1	TRBJ2-5	TGCGCCAGCAATGGTGGCTCGGAGACCCAGTACTTC	CASNGGSETQYF